The 3 T cell receptor beta chains below were found in one sample sequenced in a study. Using immunoSEQ multiplex PCR, the repertoire was profiled, and TCRdb retains in-frame clones only, with some absent. The sample records around 50,000 clones, more than 80% being singletons. Sample: PBMCs. All receptors come from a man in his forties with rheumatoid arthritis.

The chain has TRBV7-9 and TRBJ2-3; 13 nucleotides match TRBD2. CDR3 length: 16 amino acids. Looked up from germline, CDR1 is SEHNR and CDR2 is FQNEAQ (reference sequence). The trim removed 2 bases at V and 5 bases at J, leaving 4 bases unmatched. The CDR3, as DNA: TGTGCCAGCAGCTTATTCGGACTAGCGGGGGTAGATACGCAGTATTTT. The encoded protein is CASSLFGLAGVDTQYF.

This rearrangement joins TRBV7-9 to TRBJ1-2; TRBD1 is a possible D gene (6 bases). The CDR3 consists of 13 residues. In germline, CDR1 is SEHNR, CDR2 FQNEAQ (reference sequence). The V end lost 5 bases, the J end lost 8 bases, and 15 bases lay between the germline ends. The CDR3 sequence: CASSPTGRGGYTF. Written as DNA, the CDR3 is TGTGCCAGCAGCCCTACAGGGCGTGGAGGCTACACCTTC. Based on the CDR3 plus reference TRBV7-9 and TRBJ1-2, the full variable domain is DTGVSQNPRHKITKRGQNVTFRCDPISEHNRLYWYRQTLGQGPEFLTYFQNEAQLEKSRLLSDRFSAERPKGSFSTLEIQRTEQGDSAMYLCASSPTGRGGYTFGSGTRLTVV.

The genes are TRBV18 and TRBJ2-5; D uncertain. This CDR3 is 12 amino acids long. V gave up 4 bases and J gave up 2 bases, with 5 bases separating them. Germline CDR1 KGHSH, CDR2 LQKENI. The CDR3 sequence: CASSQLQETQYF. In nucleotides, the CDR3 is TGTGCCAGCTCACAGCTTCAAGAGACCCAGTACTTC.